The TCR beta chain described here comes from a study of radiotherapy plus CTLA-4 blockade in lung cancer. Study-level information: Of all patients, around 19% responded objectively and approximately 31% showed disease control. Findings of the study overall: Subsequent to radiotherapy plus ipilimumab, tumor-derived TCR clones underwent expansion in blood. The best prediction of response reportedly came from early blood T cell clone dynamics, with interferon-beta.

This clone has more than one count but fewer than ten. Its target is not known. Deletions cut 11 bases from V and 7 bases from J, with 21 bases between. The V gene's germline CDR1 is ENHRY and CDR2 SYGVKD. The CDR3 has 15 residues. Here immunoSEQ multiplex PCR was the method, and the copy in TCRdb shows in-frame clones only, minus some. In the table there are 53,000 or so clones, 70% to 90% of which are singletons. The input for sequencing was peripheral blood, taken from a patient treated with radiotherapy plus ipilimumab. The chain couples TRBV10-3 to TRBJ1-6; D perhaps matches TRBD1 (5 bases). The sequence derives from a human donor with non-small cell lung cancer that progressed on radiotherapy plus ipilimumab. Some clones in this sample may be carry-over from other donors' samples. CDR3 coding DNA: TGTGCCTCGAAAGGGGCAGATGGGCCAAATTCACCCCTCCACTTT. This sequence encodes CASKGADGPNSPLHF.